These T cell receptor beta chains were read from a single sample in a study of CD8+CD57+ T cells in acquired aplastic anemia. TCRdb analysed the reads with MiXCR anew, one entry per CDR3 protein. The sample holds hundreds of thousands of distinct CDR3 sequences; approximately 79% are singletons and the top ten take around 40%. The sample was sorted CD4+, CD8+, or CD8+CD57+ T cells (not recorded which) from PBMCs. The receptor source for this set is a human donor with aplastic anemia. CDR3s include the opening cysteine and the closing phenylalanine or tryptophan. D genes are given only for firm matches. Clone sizes are given selectively: once, few, many, or a class where the clone is expanded.

j_call clone_size d_call cdr3_length v_call cdr3_aa cdr3_nt
TRBJ1-1 NA NA 17 TRBV24-1 CASSVSHGEGQNTEAFF TGTGCCAGCAGCGTATCGCACGGGGAGGGTCAGAACACTGAAGCTTTCTTT
TRBJ2-6 NA NA 17 TRBV7-3 CASSSGGTWGEAQVLTF TGTGCCAGCAGTTCTGGCGGGACTTGGGGAGAGGCCCAGGTCCTGACTTTC
TRBJ2-5 NA TRBD1 17 TRBV7-6 CASSLTGTGTLVETQYF TGTGCCAGCAGCTTAACGGGGACAGGGACCCTGGTGGAGACCCAGTACTTC
TRBJ1-6 NA NA 14 TRBV7-2 CASSFHPDVTPLPF TGTGCCAGCAGCTTTCACCCAGACGTGACACCCCTCCCCTTT
TRBJ1-2 few NA 13 TRBV2 CASSEGTADGYTF TGTGCCAGCAGTGAAGGGACAGCTGACGGCTACACCTTC
TRBJ2-7 NA TRBD2 14 TRBV2 CASSLAGVHNKQYF TGTGCCAGCAGCCTGGCGGGGGTCCACAATAAGCAGTACTTC
TRBJ2-1 NA TRBD1 16 TRBV11-3 CASSPGSNRGSDEQFF TGTGCCAGCAGCCCGGGCAGTAACAGGGGGAGCGATGAGCAGTTCTTC
TRBJ1-6 NA NA 13 TRBV14 CASSQESGSPLHF TGTGCCAGCAGCCAAGAAAGTGGTTCACCCCTCCACTTT
TRBJ1-5 NA NA 14 TRBV5-1 CASSFAYGNQPQHF TGTGCCAGCAGCTTTGCCTATGGCAATCAGCCCCAGCATTTT
TRBJ2-1 NA TRBD2 10 TRBV19 CAAGYNEQFF TGTGCAGCGGGGTACAATGAGCAGTTCTTC
TRBJ1-2 few TRBD1 14 TRBV12-3/TRBV12-4 CASGTHQGVGGYTF TGTGCCAGCGGTACTCACCAGGGGGTTGGAGGCTACACCTTC
TRBJ2-1 NA NA 16 TRBV7-9 CASRDRGTGARYEQFF TGTGCCAGCAGGGACCGGGGCACCGGGGCGAGGTATGAGCAGTTCTTC
TRBJ1-1 many NA 11 TRBV28 CASKDHTEAFF TGTGCCAGCAAGGACCACACTGAAGCTTTCTTT
TRBJ2-5 NA NA 15 TRBV20-1 CSATSYQGQGETQYF TGCAGTGCTACGTCCTATCAGGGTCAGGGAGAGACCCAGTACTTC
TRBJ1-2 NA NA 16 TRBV7-2 CASRGRGRGLYYEYTF TGTGCCAGCAGGGGGCGGGGCAGGGGCTTGTACTATGAGTACACCTTC
TRBJ2-1 NA NA 16 TRBV7-9 CAYDLQRNQGTDDQFF TGTGCCTACGACTTACAAAGAAACCAAGGGACCGATGACCAGTTCTTC
TRBJ1-5 NA TRBD1 15 TRBV7-9 CASSSTGTPYEPYHF TGTGCCAGCAGCTCGACAGGGACCCCCTACGAGCCGTACCATTTT
TRBJ2-3 NA NA 17 TRBV15 CATSPGRAEATTDTQYF TGTGCCACCAGCCCCGGCAGAGCGGAAGCTACCACAGATACGCAGTATTTT
TRBJ2-7 few NA 14 TRBV11-3 CASSGGGTAYEQYF TGTGCCAGCAGCGGCGGGGGCACAGCCTACGAGCAGTACTTC
TRBJ2-3 NA TRBD1 15 TRBV7-8 CASSVGGQSTYTGYF TGTGCCAGCAGCGTAGGGGGCCAGAGCACGTATACTGGGTATTTT
TRBJ1-6 NA NA 16 TRBV20-1 CSASHSEGTYNSPLHF TGCAGTGCTAGTCATTCGGAGGGGACATATAATTCACCCCTCCACTTT
TRBJ2-1 NA NA 15 TRBV7-6 CASSIAHGANKEQFF TGTGCCAGTAGTATAGCCCACGGAGCAAACAAGGAGCAGTTCTTC
TRBJ2-3 NA NA 14 TRBV7-3 CASSHEGEGNTHSF TGTGCCAGCAGCCACGAAGGAGAGGGCAATACTCACTCCTTT
TRBJ2-6 few NA 16 TRBV7-9 CASSQGASFTDTQLTF TGTGCCAGCAGTCAAGGGGCTAGCTTCACAGATACGCAGCTGACTTTC
TRBJ1-1 NA NA 13 TRBV20-1 CSASSWGYGEAFF TGCAGTGCCAGTAGTTGGGGATACGGTGAAGCTTTCTTT
TRBJ2-3 once NA 14 TRBV15 CATRRGYSTETQYF TGTGCCACCAGAAGGGGCTACAGCACAGAGACGCAGTATTTC
TRBJ2-3 NA NA 13 TRBV5-4 CASSLGPWDTQYF TGTGCCAGCAGCTTGGGCCCTTGGGATACGCAGTATTTT
TRBJ1-4 NA NA 14 TRBV19 CASRARAVNEKLFF TGTGCCAGTAGGGCCAGGGCGGTGAATGAAAAACTGTTTTTT
TRBJ1-6 few NA 16 TRBV7-6 CASSLGEGRYNSPLHF TGTGCCAGCAGCTTGGGGGAGGGCCGCTATAACTCGCCACTCCACTTT
TRBJ1-1 NA NA 15 TRBV5-1 CASSDDITGNTEAFF TGTGCCAGCAGCGATGACATCACCGGCAACACTGAAGCTTTCTTT
TRBJ2-7 NA NA 15 TRBV7-6 CASSFGETQYFGPYF NA
TRBJ2-3 NA NA 14 TRBV7-6 CASALARTHDPQYF TGTGCCAGCGCCTTAGCACGCACCCACGATCCGCAGTACTTT
TRBJ2-2 NA NA 18 TRBV7-9 CASSHWPGDHTDTGELFF TGTGCCAGCAGCCACTGGCCAGGGGATCACACAGATACGGGGGAGCTGTTTTTT
TRBJ2-7 once NA 15 TRBV24-1 CASTHRERSSYEQYF TGTGCCAGCACTCACAGGGAAAGGAGCTCCTACGAGCAGTACTTC
TRBJ2-3 NA NA 14 TRBV9 CASSFATGGIETHF TGTGCCAGCAGCTTCGCGACAGGTGGAATTGAGACGCATTTT
TRBJ2-5 NA NA 13 TRBV7-7 CASSFRGSETQYF TGTGCCAGCAGCTTTAGGGGGAGCGAGACCCAGTACTTC
TRBJ1-5 NA NA 16 TRBV7-6 CASSLADDTGSYEQHF TGTGCCAGCAGCTTAGCTGACGACACGGGCTCCTACGAGCAGCATTTT
TRBJ2-3 NA TRBD1 14 TRBV20-1 CSAREGQARDTQYF TGCAGTGCTAGAGAGGGACAGGCCAGGGATACACAGTATTTT
TRBJ2-3 NA NA 15 TRBV7-2 CASSVAGAAENTQYF TGTGCCAGCAGCGTAGCAGGAGCTGCCGAAAATACGCAGTATTTT
TRBJ2-1 NA NA 16 TRBV7-9 CASSLQGSDGANVQFF TGTGCCAGCAGCTTACAGGGTAGCGACGGGGCCAACGTCCAGTTCTTC
TRBJ2-1 NA TRBD2 14 TRBV7-8 CASSQASGAGEQFF TGTGCCAGCAGCCAAGCTAGCGGGGCTGGTGAGCAGTTCTTC
TRBJ1-6 NA NA 16 TRBV9 CASSLGSGRYNSPLHF TGTGCCAGCAGCTTGGGTTCCGGCAGGTATAATTCACCCCTCCACTTT
TRBJ2-5 few NA 17 TRBV7-9 CASSLGGGMPAQETQYF TGTGCCAGCAGCTTAGGAGGGGGGATGCCCGCCCAAGAGACCCAGTACTTC
TRBJ1-2 few NA 13 TRBV29-1 CSVSRVANYGYTF TGCAGCGTTTCGAGGGTTGCTAACTATGGCTACACCTTC
TRBJ2-3 once NA 14 TRBV7-9 CASSFARSGETQYF TGTGCCAGCAGCTTTGCGAGAAGTGGCGAGACGCAGTATTTT